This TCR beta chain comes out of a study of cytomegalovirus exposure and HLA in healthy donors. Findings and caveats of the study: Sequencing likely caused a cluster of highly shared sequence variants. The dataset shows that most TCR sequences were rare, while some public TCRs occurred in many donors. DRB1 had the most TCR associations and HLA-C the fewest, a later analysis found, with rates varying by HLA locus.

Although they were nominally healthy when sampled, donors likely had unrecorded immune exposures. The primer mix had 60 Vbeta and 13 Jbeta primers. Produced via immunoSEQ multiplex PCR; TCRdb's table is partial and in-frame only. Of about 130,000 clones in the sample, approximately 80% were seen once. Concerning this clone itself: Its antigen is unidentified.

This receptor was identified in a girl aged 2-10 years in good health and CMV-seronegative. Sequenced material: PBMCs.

CDR3 nucleotides: TGTGCCAGCAAAGTTACTGTTAACTATGGCTACACCTTC. This codes for CASKVTVNYGYTF. The gene calls are TRBV2 and TRBJ1-2, with D uncertain. In germline, CDR1 is SNHLY, CDR2 FYNNEI. The CDR3 spans 13 residues. Trimming pared 7 bases from V and 1 base from J, leaving 10 bases between. The full variable domain, its missing parts supplied by reference TRBV2 and TRBJ1-2, is EPEVTQTPSHQVTQMGQEVILRCVPISNHLYFYWYRQILGQKVEFLVSFYNNEISEKSEIFDDQFSVERPDGSNFTLKIRSTKLEDSAMYFCASKVTVNYGYTFGSGTRLTVV.